The 12 T cell receptor beta chains below all came from one sample that was sequenced in a study of blood T cell repertoires in COVID-19. The repertoire was sequenced with immunoSEQ multiplex PCR; TCRdb's copy has only in-frame clones and lacks some. Seen here are 100,000 or so clones, roughly 80% observed once, and the top ten hold 15%. The sample taken for sequencing was peripheral blood. Receptors were obtained from a woman at least 80 years old with acute or convalescent COVID-19.

This chain uses TRBV5-1 with TRBJ2-3, with 14 bases aligning to TRBD2. V trimming: 3 bases; J trimming: 5 bases; junction bases outside the gene matches: 8. Germline lookup yields CDR1 SGHRS and CDR2 YFSETQ. The CDR3 extends over 17 amino acids. This chain's CDR3 is CASSSGTSGRRGDTQYF. CDR3 nucleotide sequence: TGCGCCAGCAGCTCCGGGACTAGCGGGAGACGCGGAGATACGCAGTATTTT. Looking up the rest from reference TRBV5-1 and TRBJ2-3 gives the full variable domain: KAGVTQTPRYLIKTRGQQVTLSCSPISGHRSVSWYQQTPGQGLQFLFEYFSETQRNKGNFPGRFSGRQFSNSRSEMNVSTLELGDSALYLCASSSGTSGRRGDTQYFGPGTRLTVL.

The J gene is TRBJ2-1, the V gene TRBV7-8; D ambiguous. Germline V gene sequence: CDR1 SGHVS, CDR2 FQNEAQ. V lost 6 bases and J lost 8, with 11 bases in between. The CDR3 is 12 residues long. The CDR3 loop is CASSLRVDEQFF. The CDR3 bases are TGTGCCAGCAGTTTACGGGTAGATGAGCAGTTCTTC.

Only one count was recorded for this clone. V is TRBV18 and J is TRBJ2-6; 11 nucleotides align to TRBD1. The CDR3 is 19 amino acids. Trimming removed 4 bases from V and 0 bases from J; junction bases left unmatched: 8. CDR1 is KGHSH, CDR2 LQKENI, per germline. The CDR3 coding sequence is TGTGCCAGCTCACTGGGGACAGGGGGACCTAGCTCTGGGGCCAACGTCCTGACTTTC. It translates to CASSLGTGGPSSGANVLTF.

The table lists this clone with a few counts. This sequence joins TRBV2 and TRBJ2-1, with D possibly matching TRBD1 (8 bases). V shed 5 bases and J shed 5 bases, with 25 bases lying between them. In germline, CDR1 is SNHLY, CDR2 FYNNEI. The CDR3 is 18 amino acids. The CDR3 DNA follows: TGTGCCAGCAGTACAGGGACAGGTGGTGGGGGGGGTAACAATGAGCAGTTCTTC. It is translated as CASSTGTGGGGGNNEQFF.

The genes are TRBV7-2 and TRBJ1-5, with D unclear. V was shortened by 2 bases and J by 2 bases, with 13 bases between the two germline ends. Per germline, CDR1 SGHTA and CDR2 FQGNSA. The CDR3 covers 16 residues. The CDR3: CASSLNPPGGNQPQHF. DNA for the CDR3: TGTGCCAGCAGCTTAAACCCTCCGGGAGGCAATCAGCCCCAGCATTTT.

The chain joins TRBV9 to TRBJ2-1, with D perhaps TRBD2 (6 bases). Per the germline V gene, CDR1 is SGDLS and CDR2 is YYNGEE. CDR3 size: 15 residues. Trimming took off 4 bases at V and 3 bases at J, with 14 bases between the two ends. The CDR3 DNA is TGTGCCAGCAGCACCACGGAGGGCTTCTACAATGAGCAGTTCTTC. It yields the protein CASSTTEGFYNEQFF.

This chain uses TRBV27 with TRBJ2-7; D perhaps matches TRBD1 (6 bases). The CDR3 spans 15 residues. The germline V gene has CDR1 MNHEY and CDR2 SMNVEV (reference sequence). Deletions cut 4 bases from V and 3 bases from J, with 16 bases between. CDR3 nucleotides: TGTGCCAGCAGTTCAAAGGACAGATTCCTCTACGAGCAGTACGTC. Its translation is CASSSKDRFLYEQYV.

CDR3 bases: TGTGCCTGGAGTTGGAGTAGGGGTAGCTCTGGGGCCAACGTCCTGACTTTC. This codes for CAWSWSRGSSGANVLTF. The chain carries TRBV30 and TRBJ2-6; possible D gene TRBD1, 5 bases. CDR1 and CDR2 from the germline V gene are GTSNPN and SVGIG (reference sequence). This CDR3 is 17 amino acids long. Between the trimmed V and J ends, which lost 2 bases and 0 bases, there was a span of 14 bases. The full variable domain, with the rest looked up from reference TRBV30 and TRBJ2-6, is SQTIHQWPATLVQPVGSPLSLECTVEGTSNPNLYWYRQAAGRGLQLLFYSVGIGQISSEVPQNLSASRPQDRQFILSSKKLLLSDSGFYLCAWSWSRGSSGANVLTFGAGSRLTVL.

This clone was recorded once. The chain couples TRBV20-1 to TRBJ2-5; TRBD2 might be the D (7 bases). Trimming took 3 bases from V and 3 from J, leaving 14 bases between them. The V gene's germline CDR1 is DFQATT and CDR2 SNEGSKA (reference sequence). The CDR3 covers 14 residues. The CDR3 DNA is TGCAGTGCTAGTAGGGGGGGAAGAAAAGAGACCCAGTACTTC. As protein: CSASRGGRKETQYF.

This rearrangement joins TRBV21-1 to TRBJ2-7; the table gives TRBD2 as D, unverified against the DNA. TRBV21-1 is a recognized pseudogene. The CDR3 covers 16 residues. CDR3 residues: CASSWVAGQVAYEQYV. As DNA, the CDR3 is TGTGCCAGCAGCTGGGTAGCGGGACAAGTAGCCTACGAGCAGTACGTC.

CDR3 nucleotide sequence: TGTGCCAGCAGCCAACAGGGTACAGATACGCAGTATTTT. Protein product: CASSQQGTDTQYF. The J gene is TRBJ2-3, the V gene TRBV12-3 or TRBV12-4; possibly TRBD1 for D (6 bases). The CDR3 contains 13 residues. V dropped 6 bases and J dropped 3 bases, with 10 bases sitting between them.

This rearrangement joins TRBV24-1 to TRBJ2-5, with D perhaps matching TRBD1 (6 bases). CDR3 length: 16 amino acids. CDR1 and CDR2 from the germline V gene are KGHDR and SFDVKD. V was clipped by 3 bases and J by 2 bases, with 15 bases between them. CDR3 DNA: TGTGCCACCAGTGATCGAGGGGGTGGTCTTCAAGAGACCCAGTACTTC. As protein: CATSDRGGGLQETQYF.